The T cell receptor beta chain under discussion was sequenced for a study of response to subunit inactivated influenza vaccine. Study-level results: Authors suggested each seasonal influenza vaccination recruits few new T cells.

This CDR3 has 14 residues. V was trimmed by 3 bases and J by 2 bases, leaving 10 bases between them. In germline, CDR1 is MDHEN, CDR2 SYDVKM. TCRdb re-called the RT-PCR reads with MiXCR, one entry per CDR3 protein. The table records roughly 180,000 distinct CDR3 sequences, around 9% of them present only once. For this clonotype: Its antigen is not known.

This receptor was taken from a man in his fifties who received an inactivated influenza vaccine. The source was non-naive T cells sorted from PBMCs, collected on the day of vaccination. This chain uses TRBV28 with TRBJ2-5; D gene uncertain. CDR3 sequence: CASSFIGRQETQYF. The CDR3 DNA sequence: TGTGCCAGCAGTTTCATAGGAAGGCAAGAGACCCAGTACTTC.